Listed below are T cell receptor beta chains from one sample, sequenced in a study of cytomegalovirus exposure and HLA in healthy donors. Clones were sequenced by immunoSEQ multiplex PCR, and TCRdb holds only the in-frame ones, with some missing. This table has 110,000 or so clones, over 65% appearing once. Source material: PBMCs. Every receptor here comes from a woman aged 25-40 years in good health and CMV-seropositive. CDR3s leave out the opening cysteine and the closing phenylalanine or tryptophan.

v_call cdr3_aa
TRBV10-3 AISDSGTALYGYT
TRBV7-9 ASSFRLAEISYEQH
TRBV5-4 ASSPSTDTQY
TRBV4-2 ASSQYSWGYT
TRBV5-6 ASTTLSQGGYEQY
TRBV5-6 ASSLAILATEAF
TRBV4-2 ASSQPGTPGKIPGYT
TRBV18 ASSPRQGTEAF
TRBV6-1 ASSENSYSNQPQH
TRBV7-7 ASSRGTDKFDEQY
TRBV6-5 ASSYSGANEQF
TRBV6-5 ASRFASGPYEQY
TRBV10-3 AIRDTGNEQY
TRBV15 ATSREQGLGTQY
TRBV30 AFSVSYNEQF
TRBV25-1 ASSRRGYEQY
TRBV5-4 ASSFYGRGDTGELF
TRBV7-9 SSSLEGAQY
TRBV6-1 ASSATGGGHVTGELF
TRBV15 ATSRDLGSKGRELF
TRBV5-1 ASSLPSQGEVTGELF
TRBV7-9 SSNRGNTEAF
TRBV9 ASSQMGTEVYEQY
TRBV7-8 ASSPDSQETQY
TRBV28 ASSLGSRGAYEQY
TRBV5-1 ASSGAFGSGNTIY
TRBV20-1 SALQGNEQF
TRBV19 ASSMSGRWMGTKSSYNEQF
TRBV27 VTVGLNTEAF
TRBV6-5 ASRLQGNTEAF
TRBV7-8 ASSLRPGLAGGSREQF
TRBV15 ATSREGPGTSIYEQF
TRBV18 ASSPNQGRNQPQH
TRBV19 ASSIGTGGNQPQH
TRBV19 ASSIHKGVGTEAF
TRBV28 VSMANYGYT
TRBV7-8 ASSSTGEKLF
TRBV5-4 ASSLEGKAF
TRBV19 ASSRQGGGPQH
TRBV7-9 ASSFFEFRDSSYEQY
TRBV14 ASSQERQIYEQY
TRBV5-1 ASSLAFAGNTEAF
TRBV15 ATSGLMEGIGEQY
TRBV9 ASSVVAGTSGTDTQY
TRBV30 AWRKPDRNYGYT
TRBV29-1 SVLAGGTVNGANVLT
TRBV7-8 ASTSLRVRYEQY
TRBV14 ASSQDTPGNYGYT
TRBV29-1 SVVIGDFYGYT
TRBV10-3 AISSGTGENTQY
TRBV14 ASSNQGQGSEKLF
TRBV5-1 ASSPVGRGSYEQY
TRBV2 ASSPGETQY
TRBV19 ASRTVRGLTEAF
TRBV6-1 ASRETVAGYT
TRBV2 ASSQGQPTQETQY
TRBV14 ASSQDRPLIPPGQGRPRTEAF
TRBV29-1 SVEVQGSYYEQY